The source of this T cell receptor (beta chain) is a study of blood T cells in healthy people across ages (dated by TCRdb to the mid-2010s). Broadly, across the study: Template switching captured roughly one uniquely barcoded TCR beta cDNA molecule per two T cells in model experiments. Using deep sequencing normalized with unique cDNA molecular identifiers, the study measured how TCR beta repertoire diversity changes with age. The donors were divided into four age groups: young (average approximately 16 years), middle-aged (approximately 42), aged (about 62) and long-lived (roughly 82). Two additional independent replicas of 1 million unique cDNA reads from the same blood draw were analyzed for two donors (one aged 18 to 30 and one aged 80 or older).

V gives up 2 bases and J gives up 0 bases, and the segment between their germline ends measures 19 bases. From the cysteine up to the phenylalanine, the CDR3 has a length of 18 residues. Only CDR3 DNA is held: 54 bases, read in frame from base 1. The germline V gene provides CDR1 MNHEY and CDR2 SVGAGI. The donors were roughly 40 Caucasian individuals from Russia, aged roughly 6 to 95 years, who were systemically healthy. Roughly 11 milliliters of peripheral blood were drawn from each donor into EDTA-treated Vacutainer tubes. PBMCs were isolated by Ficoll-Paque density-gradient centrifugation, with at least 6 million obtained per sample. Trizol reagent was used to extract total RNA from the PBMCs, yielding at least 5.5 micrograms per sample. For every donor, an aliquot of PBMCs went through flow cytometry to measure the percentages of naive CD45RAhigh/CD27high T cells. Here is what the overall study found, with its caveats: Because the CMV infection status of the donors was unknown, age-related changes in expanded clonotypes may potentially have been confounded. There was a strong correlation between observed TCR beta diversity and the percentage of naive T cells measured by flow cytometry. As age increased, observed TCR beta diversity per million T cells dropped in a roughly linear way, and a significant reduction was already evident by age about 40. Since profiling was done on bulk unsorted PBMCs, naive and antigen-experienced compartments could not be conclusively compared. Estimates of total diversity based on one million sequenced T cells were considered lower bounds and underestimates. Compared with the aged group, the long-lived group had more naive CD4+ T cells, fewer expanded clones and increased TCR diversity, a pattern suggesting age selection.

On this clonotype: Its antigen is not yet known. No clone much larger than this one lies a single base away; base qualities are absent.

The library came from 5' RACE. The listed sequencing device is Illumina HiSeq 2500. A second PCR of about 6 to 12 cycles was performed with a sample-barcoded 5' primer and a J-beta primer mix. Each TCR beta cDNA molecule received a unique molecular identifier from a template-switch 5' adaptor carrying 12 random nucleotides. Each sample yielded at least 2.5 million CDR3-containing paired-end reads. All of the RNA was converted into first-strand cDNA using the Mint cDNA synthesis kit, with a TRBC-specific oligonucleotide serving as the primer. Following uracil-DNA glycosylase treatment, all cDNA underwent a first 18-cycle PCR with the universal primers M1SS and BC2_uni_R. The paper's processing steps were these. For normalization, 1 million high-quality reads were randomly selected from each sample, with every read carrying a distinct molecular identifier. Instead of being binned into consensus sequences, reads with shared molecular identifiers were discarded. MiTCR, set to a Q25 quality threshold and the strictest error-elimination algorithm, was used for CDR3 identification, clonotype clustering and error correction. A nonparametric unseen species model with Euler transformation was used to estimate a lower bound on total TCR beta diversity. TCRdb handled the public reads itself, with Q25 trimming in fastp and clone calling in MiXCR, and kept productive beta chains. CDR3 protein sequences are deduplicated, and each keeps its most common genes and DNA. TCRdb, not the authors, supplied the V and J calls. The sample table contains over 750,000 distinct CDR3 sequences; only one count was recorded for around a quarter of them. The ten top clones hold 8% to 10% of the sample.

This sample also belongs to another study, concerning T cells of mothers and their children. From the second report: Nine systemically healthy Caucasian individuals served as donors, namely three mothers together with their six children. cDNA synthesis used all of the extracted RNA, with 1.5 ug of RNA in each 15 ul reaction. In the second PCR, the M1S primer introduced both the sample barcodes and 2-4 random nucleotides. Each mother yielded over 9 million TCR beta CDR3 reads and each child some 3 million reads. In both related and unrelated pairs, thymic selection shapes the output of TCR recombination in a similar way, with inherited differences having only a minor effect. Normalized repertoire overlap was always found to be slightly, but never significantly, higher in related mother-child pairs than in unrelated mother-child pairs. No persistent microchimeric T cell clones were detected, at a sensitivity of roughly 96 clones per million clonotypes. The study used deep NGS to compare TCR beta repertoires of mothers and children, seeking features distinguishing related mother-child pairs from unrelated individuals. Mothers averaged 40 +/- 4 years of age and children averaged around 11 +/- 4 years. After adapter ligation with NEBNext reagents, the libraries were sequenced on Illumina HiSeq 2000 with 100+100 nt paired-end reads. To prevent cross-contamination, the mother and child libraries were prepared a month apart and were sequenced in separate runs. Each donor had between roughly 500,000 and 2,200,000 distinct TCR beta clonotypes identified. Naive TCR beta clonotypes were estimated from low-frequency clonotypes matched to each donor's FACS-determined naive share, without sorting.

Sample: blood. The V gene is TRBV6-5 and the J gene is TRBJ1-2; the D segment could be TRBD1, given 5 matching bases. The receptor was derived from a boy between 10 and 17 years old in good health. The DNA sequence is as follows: TGTGCCAGCAGTTACGATAGGGACGGCTACTTAGCTAACTATGGCTACACCTTC. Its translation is CASSYDRDGYLANYGYTF.